These 19 T cell receptor beta chains originate from one sample sequenced in a study of T-cell reconstitution after alpha-beta-depleted transplantation in children. As it was prepared, the TCRbeta library received unique molecular identifiers. In TCRdb, the PCR reads were re-called with MiXCR into one record per CDR3 protein. Of approximately 980,000 distinct CDR3 sequences in the sample, roughly 29% were seen once. Sample: PBMCs, mostly from graft donor cells, taken 360 days after TCRalphabeta/CD19-depleted stem cell transplant. The receptors were sampled from a boy in the first two years of life who had a stem cell transplant for SCID, so the T cells may come from the graft donor.

The chain is built from TRBV4-1 and TRBJ2-7, with 8 bases lining up with TRBD2. In germline, CDR1 is MGHRA, CDR2 YSYEKL. The CDR3 is 15 amino acids. V shed 0 bases and J 8 bases; nucleotides not matched to a gene: 9. The CDR3: CASSQDRGAGGQQYF. CDR3 DNA: TGCGCCAGCAGCCAAGATCGTGGTGCGGGGGGACAGCAGTACTTC.

This chain uses TRBV4-1 with TRBJ1-1, with D maybe TRBD1 (5 bases). Germline V gene lookup returns CDR1 MGHRA and CDR2 YSYEKL. The CDR3 extends over 15 amino acids. V was trimmed by 1 base and J by 0 bases, leaving 9 bases between them. CDR3 in amino acids: CASSQGRGVNTEAFF. In DNA, the CDR3 is TGCGCCAGCAGCCAAGGAAGGGGAGTGAACACTGAAGCTTTCTTT.

In its sample, this clonotype was seen a few times. The chain links TRBV6-6 to TRBJ2-3, with unresolved D. V lost 1 base and J lost 5, with 7 bases in between. CDR1 and CDR2 from the germline V gene are MNHNY and SVGAGI (reference sequence). The CDR3 covers 13 residues. The CDR3 region has the DNA TGTGCCAGCAGTTACTTAAGTGAAGATACGCAGTATTTT. Translation gives CASSYLSEDTQYF.

This clonotype appeared a few times. This sequence joins TRBV10-2 and TRBJ2-7; 7 bases match TRBD1. This CDR3 contains 15 residues. Trimming at V came to 3 bases and at J to 2 bases, leaving 7 bases not matched to a gene. The germline gives CDR1 WSHSY, CDR2 SAAADI. The CDR3 coding sequence is TGCGCCAGCAGTGACCTAACAGGGGTCGCCTACGAGCAGTACTTC. Translating it yields CASSDLTGVAYEQYF.

This clonotype appeared a few times. The gene calls are TRBV3-1 and TRBJ2-3; D ambiguous. Trimming removed 4 bases from V and 2 bases from J, with 16 bases in between. This CDR3 contains 16 residues. Germline CDR1 reads LGHDT; CDR2 reads YNNKEL (reference sequence). The CDR3 nucleotides are TGTGCCAGCAGCCTAACTCCCTCGACCGCCACAGATACGCAGTATTTT. Its translation: CASSLTPSTATDTQYF.

The gene calls are TRBV15 and TRBJ2-7; 7 positions match TRBD1. CDR3 length: 15 amino acids. V lost 0 bases, J lost 1 base, and 3 bases stayed unmatched. Germline CDR1 is LNHNV and CDR2 is YYDKDF (reference sequence). The CDR3 is CATSRDRGQSYEQYF. Here the CDR3 DNA reads TGTGCCACCAGCAGAGATAGGGGACAGTCCTACGAGCAGTACTTC.

This clonotype was seen only a few times. V is TRBV20-1 and J is TRBJ2-2; D is unclear. CDR1 DFQATT and CDR2 SNEGSKA come from the germline V gene (reference sequence). This CDR3 has 12 residues. V lost 2 bases to trimming and J lost 0 bases, with 1 base between them. The CDR3, as DNA: TGCAGTGCTAGAACGAACACCGGGGAGCTGTTTTTT. This codes for CSARTNTGELFF.

This clonotype was detected only a few times. This chain's CDR3 is CASSYDWKGETQYF. The CDR3 bases are TGTGCCAGCAGCTACGATTGGAAAGGGGAGACCCAGTACTTC. This chain joins TRBV7-2 and TRBJ2-5; D gene uncertain. In germline, CDR1 is SGHTA, CDR2 FQGNSA. Between the trimmed V and J ends, which lost 4 bases and 5 bases, there was a span of 14 bases. CDR3 length equals 14 residues.

This clonotype occurred a few times. V usage is TRBV18 and J usage is TRBJ2-5; the match to TRBD2 covers 8 bases. There are 16 residues in the CDR3. Germline V gene data show CDR1 as KGHSH and CDR2 as LQKENI. V trimming: 2 bases; J trimming: 1 base; junction bases outside the gene matches: 6. The CDR3 DNA is TGTGCCAGCTCACCAATCCGCGGGGGGCGCCAAGAGACCCAGTACTTC. This encodes CASSPIRGGRQETQYF. Together with reference TRBV18 and TRBJ2-5, the CDR3 gives the full variable domain: NAGVMQNPRHLVRRRGQEARLRCSPMKGHSHVYWYRQLPEEGLKFMVYLQKENIIDESGMPKERFSAEFPKEGPSILRIQQVVRGDSAAYFCASSPIRGGRQETQYFGPGTRLLVL.

This chain connects TRBV18 to TRBJ2-2; no definite D call. Germline V lookup: CDR1 KGHSH, CDR2 LQKENI. The V gene lost 2 bases and the J gene lost 3 bases, with 7 bases spanning the gap. This CDR3 contains 14 residues. In DNA, the CDR3 is TGTGCCAGCTCACCAGGCGGATACACCGGGGAGCTGTTTTTT. Residues: CASSPGGYTGELFF. The full variable domain, in which reference TRBV18 and TRBJ2-2 provide the parts outside the CDR3, is NAGVMQNPRHLVRRRGQEARLRCSPMKGHSHVYWYRQLPEEGLKFMVYLQKENIIDESGMPKERFSAEFPKEGPSILRIQQVVRGDSAAYFCASSPGGYTGELFFGEGSRLTVL.

The J gene is TRBJ2-7, the V gene TRBV12-3 or TRBV12-4; TRBD1 matches 7 bases. This CDR3 is built from 14 residues. V gave up 6 bases and J gave up 5 bases; unmatched junction bases: 10. The CDR3 loop reads CASRGDSEFHEQYF. DNA for the CDR3: TGTGCCAGCAGGGGGGACAGTGAATTCCACGAGCAGTACTTC.

V is TRBV28 and J is TRBJ2-7; possible D gene TRBD2, 6 bases. The CDR3 runs to 14 residues. Germline V gene sequence: CDR1 MDHEN, CDR2 SYDVKM. V was trimmed by 3 bases and J by 3 bases, leaving 12 bases between them. The CDR3 nucleotides are TGTGCCAGCAGTTTCCCCGGGACTGACTACGAGCAGTACTTC. It encodes CASSFPGTDYEQYF.

The chain combines TRBV12-3 or TRBV12-4 with TRBJ1-1; 9 nucleotides match TRBD1. Trimming took 4 bases from V and 1 from J; bases not matched to a gene: 7. The CDR3 contains 16 residues. This chain's CDR3 is CASSSDRGKRNTEAFF. CDR3 nucleotide sequence: TGTGCCAGCAGTTCGGACAGGGGAAAACGGAACACTGAAGCTTTCTTT.

The gene calls are TRBV20-1 and TRBJ2-7; D is unresolved. The CDR3 runs to 13 residues. V dropped 6 bases and J dropped 2 bases, with 14 bases sitting between them. From germline, CDR1 is DFQATT and CDR2 SNEGSKA (reference sequence). CDR3 DNA sequence: TGCAGTGCGTGGGCCACAGTCCCCTACGAGCAGTACTTC. This translates into CSAWATVPYEQYF.

The chain couples TRBV12-3 or TRBV12-4 to TRBJ1-6, with no clear D. The CDR3 is 15 amino acids. The ends were cut back, 4 bases at V and 9 bases at J, with 16 bases in the middle. This CDR3 is CASSSDTGNVSPLHF. CDR3 bases: TGTGCCAGCAGTTCCGACACCGGGAATGTTTCACCCCTCCACTTT.

This clonotype was found a few times. The gene calls are TRBV20-1 and TRBJ2-2; TRBD2 agrees at 10 bases. CDR1 is DFQATT and CDR2 is SNEGSKA in the germline V gene (reference sequence). The CDR3 loop spans 18 amino acids. V dropped 8 bases and J dropped 2; count of bases not matched to a gene: 17. This CDR3 reads CSLRIRLAGDLNTGELFF. The CDR3 DNA reads TGCAGTCTTAGGATCCGGCTAGCGGGGGACCTAAACACCGGGGAGCTGTTTTTT.

This clonotype was observed a few times. The J gene is TRBJ2-1, the V gene TRBV7-9; D may be TRBD1 (5 bases). The length of the CDR3 is 16 residues. The germline V and J ends were trimmed by 4 bases and 4 bases, with 17 bases remaining between them. Looked up from germline, CDR1 is SEHNR and CDR2 is FQNEAQ (reference sequence). This CDR3 reads CASSSTPAGMYNEQFF. The CDR3 coding sequence is TGTGCCAGCAGCTCTACTCCCGCAGGGATGTACAATGAGCAGTTCTTC.

The genes are TRBV6-2 or TRBV6-3 and TRBJ2-5; D is ambiguous. The CDR3 totals 13 residues. In germline, CDR1 is MNHEY, CDR2 SVGEGT. V lost 6 bases and J lost 2, with 10 bases in between. The CDR3 spells CASSPYEQETQYF. The CDR3 nucleotides are TGTGCCAGCAGCCCTTACGAGCAAGAGACCCAGTACTTC.

J is TRBJ2-1 and V is TRBV20-1; D might be TRBD2 (7 bases). Germline V gives CDR1 DFQATT, CDR2 SNEGSKA (reference sequence). There are 15 residues in the CDR3. V was shortened by 5 bases and J by 5 bases, with 19 bases between the two germline ends. CDR3 DNA sequence: TGCAGTGCTTCGCTAGGGGGGGGGTCCCACAATGAGCAGTTCTTC. Its protein product is CSASLGGGSHNEQFF.